Below, one TCR beta chain is given with its context. V shed 1 base and J 7 bases; nucleotides not matched to a gene: 5. The CDR3 contains 14 residues. CDR1 and CDR2 from the germline V gene are SEHNR and FQNEAQ (reference sequence). This entry comes from a study of control samples from healthy donors and cancer patients. Profiling relied on immunoSEQ multiplex PCR, and the TCRdb table lists in-frame clones only, not all of them. The sample shows more than 75,000 clones, roughly 80% of them seen only once. The sequenced sample was PBMCs. This sequence originates from an older man with lung cancer. The chain joins TRBV7-9 to TRBJ2-3, with 7 nucleotides matching TRBD1. The CDR3 region is CASSLVGGIHTQYF. The CDR3 DNA is TGTGCCAGCAGCTTAGTAGGGGGCATTCATACGCAGTATTTT.